The clone carrying this TCR beta chain appeared once. The data were taken from a study of blood T cell repertoires in COVID-19. Germline V gives CDR1 SGHTS, CDR2 YDEGEE. The CDR3 extends over 15 amino acids. V was clipped by 0 bases and J by 6 bases, with 15 bases between them. Libraries were prepared by immunoSEQ multiplex PCR; TCRdb keeps only in-frame clonotypes and omits some of them. In the table there are 180,000 or so clones, approximately 80% of which are singletons. The V gene is TRBV5-8, the J gene TRBJ1-1; D may be TRBD1 (5 bases). The sequenced sample was peripheral blood. The clonotype comes from a man in his forties or fifties who had recovered from COVID-19. CDR3 in amino acids: CASSLVSSGGAEAFF. CDR3 nucleotides: TGTGCCAGCAGCTTGGTATCTTCGGGGGGGGCTGAAGCTTTCTTT.